The 32 T cell receptor beta chains in this list originate from one sample, sequenced in a study of cytomegalovirus exposure and HLA in healthy donors. PCR used 60 Vbeta primers and 13 Jbeta primers. Clones were read by immunoSEQ multiplex PCR, and TCRdb kept only the in-frame ones, dropping some. The data contain around 100,000 clones, roughly 80% of them seen just once; the ten biggest clones take up around 5.1%. The sequencing input was PBMCs. The receptor set was obtained from a female donor in good health and CMV-seropositive.

This clone came up a few times. CDR3 nucleotide sequence: TGTGCCAGCAGGGACACAACTAATGAAAAACTGTTTTTT. It yields the protein CASRDTTNEKLFF. J is TRBJ1-4 and V is TRBV2, with D possibly TRBD1 on 5 matching bases. Germline CDR1 reads SNHLY; CDR2 reads FYNNEI. This CDR3 spans 13 amino acids. V lost 6 bases to trimming and J lost 0 bases, with 5 bases between them.

This clone showed up just a few times. V gene TRBV19 combines with J gene TRBJ1-6; TRBD1 matches at 8 bases. The trim removed 5 bases at V and 7 bases at J, leaving 7 bases unmatched. This CDR3 comprises 15 residues. Germline CDR1 LNHDA, CDR2 SQIVND (reference sequence). CDR3 protein: CASSVRPGGNSPLHF. DNA of the CDR3: TGTGCCAGTAGTGTACGTCCAGGGGGCAATTCACCCCTCCACTTT.

This rearrangement joins TRBV19 to TRBJ2-2; tentative D call: TRBD1 (5 bases). V was shortened by 7 bases and J by 0 bases, with 9 bases between the two germline ends. CDR1 and CDR2 from the germline V gene are LNHDA and SQIVND (reference sequence). The CDR3 consists of 14 residues. The CDR3 nucleotides are TGTGCCAGTATCAGGGCCTCGAACACCGGGGAGCTGTTTTTT. As protein: CASIRASNTGELFF.

The chain joins TRBV30 to TRBJ1-3, with no clear D. The CDR3 spans 12 residues. Trimming removed 4 bases at V and 0 bases at J, with 4 bases between. Germline V gene sequence: CDR1 GTSNPN, CDR2 SVGIG (reference sequence). CDR3 nucleotides: TGTGCCTGGACACACTCTGGAAACACCATATATTTT. Amino acid sequence: CAWTHSGNTIYF.

This sequence joins TRBV29-1 and TRBJ1-5; a weak D match, TRBD1 (5 bases). Germline V lookup: CDR1 SQVTM, CDR2 ANQGSEA. V was shortened by 7 bases and J by 4 bases, with 11 bases between the two germline ends. The CDR3 consists of 12 residues. The CDR3 region has the DNA TGCAGCGGCGGGGGGGTGAATCAGCCCCAGCATTTT. Translation: CSGGGVNQPQHF. The whole variable domain, filled in from reference TRBV29-1 and TRBJ1-5, reads SAVISQKPSRDICQRGTSLTIQCQVDSQVTMMFWYRQQPGQSLTLIATANQGSEATYESGFVIDKFPISRPNLTFSTLTVSNMSPEDSSIYLCSGGGVNQPQHFGDGTRLSIL.

The chain uses TRBV30 and TRBJ2-3; 9 bases agree with TRBD1. CDR3 length equals 13 residues. V dropped 3 bases and J dropped 14; count of bases not matched to a gene: 12. Germline CDR1 GTSNPN, CDR2 SVGIG (reference sequence). The CDR3 loop reads CAWRLGQGYGWYF. The CDR3 DNA is TGTGCCTGGAGATTGGGACAGGGCTACGGATGGTATTTT.

J is TRBJ1-1 and V is TRBV27; TRBD1 aligns across 9 bases. The CDR3 loop spans 16 amino acids. Germline assignment: CDR1 MNHEY and CDR2 SMNVEV (reference sequence). J was trimmed by 5 bases and V by 3 bases; bases with no gene match: 10. The CDR3 loop is CASSFLRTGGGTEAFF. CDR3 DNA sequence: TGTGCCAGCAGTTTTCTACGAACAGGGGGCGGGACTGAAGCTTTCTTT.

This CDR3 reads CASLAGLAGTGELFF. The DNA of the CDR3 is TGTGCCAGCCTGGCGGGACTAGCGGGGACCGGGGAGCTGTTTTTT. The chain couples TRBV2 to TRBJ2-2, with 13 bases fitting TRBD2. This CDR3 comprises 15 residues. Germline CDR1 and CDR2: SNHLY and FYNNEI. V dropped 8 bases and J dropped 5; count of bases not matched to a gene: 5.

The chain couples TRBV6-6 to TRBJ1-1, with D maybe TRBD1 (5 bases). Trimming stripped 4 bases from V and 5 bases from J, with 17 bases between. This CDR3 has 15 residues. The germline gives CDR1 MNHNY, CDR2 SVGAGI (reference sequence). The CDR3 sequence is CASSLGRPGGTEAFF. CDR3 bases: TGTGCCAGCAGTTTAGGGCGTCCCGGGGGGACTGAAGCTTTCTTT.

The chain has TRBV12-5 and TRBJ1-2; 9 bases line up with TRBD1. The V segment lost 4 bases and the J segment 4 bases; nucleotides outside the gene matches: 19. CDR3 length equals 19 residues. Germline CDR1 LGHNT, CDR2 FRNRAP. The CDR3 nucleotides read TGTGCTAGTGGTTCCACCCACAGGGGGCTGCTTAGTGGTGGCTATGGCTACACCTTC. Its translation: CASGSTHRGLLSGGYGYTF.

This clone was detected once. The chain couples TRBV6-1 to TRBJ2-1; TRBD2 matches at 9 bases. The ends lost 4 bases at V and 5 bases at J; junction bases unmatched: 6. Germline V CDR1 and CDR2: MNHNS, SASEGT. The CDR3 consists of 15 residues. Here the CDR3 DNA reads TGTGCCAGCAGTGCGGGGGCGGGAGGGCACAATGAGCAGTTCTTC. This sequence encodes CASSAGAGGHNEQFF.

There are a few counts of this clone. This chain links TRBV5-1 with TRBJ1-1; TRBD1 might be the D (5 bases). Germline assignment: CDR1 SGHRS and CDR2 YFSETQ. Trimming removed 4 bases at V and 4 bases at J, with 14 bases between. CDR3 length: 14 residues. The CDR3 coding sequence is TGCGCCAGCAGCCTCTTAGGGCAGGGCACTGAAGCTTTCTTT. This codes for CASSLLGQGTEAFF.

This clone was seen only once. The junction and the germline gene differ at one end; a read error may be behind it. The CDR3 reads CASSGRKLAGQYF. Here the CDR3 DNA reads TGCGCCAGCAGCGGACGAAAGTTGGCGGGGCAGTACTTC. The J gene is TRBJ2-7, the V gene TRBV14; possible D gene TRBD2, 5 bases. CDR1 is SGHDN and CDR2 is FVKESK in the germline V gene. The CDR3 runs 13 residues.

The chain links TRBV5-1 to TRBJ2-7; possibly TRBD1 for D (5 bases). This CDR3 is 14 amino acids long. Trimming took off 0 bases at V and 5 bases at J, with 12 bases between the two ends. Germline V gene sequence: CDR1 SGHRS, CDR2 YFSETQ. The CDR3 DNA reads TGCGCCAGCAGCTTGGTATCAGGGTTGCACGAGCAGTACTTC. Its protein is CASSLVSGLHEQYF.

This clone has only one observation. The rearrangement links TRBV5-1 to TRBJ2-7; 8 nucleotides agree with TRBD1. Trimming removed 6 bases from V and 7 bases from J; junction bases left unmatched: 15. The length of the CDR3 is 15 residues. Germline CDR1 is SGHRS and CDR2 is YFSETQ. CDR3 sequence: CASNNGQGSSGEQYF. The CDR3 nucleotides read TGCGCCAGCAACAATGGACAGGGCTCTTCGGGAGAGCAGTACTTC.

This chain links TRBV27 with TRBJ1-1; D ambiguous. V lost 6 bases, J lost 1 base, and 12 bases lay in between. The germline CDR1 and CDR2 sequences are MNHEY and SMNVEV (reference sequence). This CDR3 has 14 residues. CDR3 nucleotide sequence: TGTGCCAGCAGGCCGCGACGGGAGAACACTGAAGCTTTCTTT. This sequence encodes CASRPRRENTEAFF.

The rearrangement uses TRBV4-2 and TRBJ2-2, with TRBD2 matching 7 bases. The CDR3 totals 19 residues. The germline V gene encodes CDR1 LGHNA and CDR2 YNFKEQ. V lost 2 bases, J lost 2 bases, and 14 bases stayed unmatched. The CDR3, as DNA: TGTGCCAGCAGCCAACCTCCTAGCGGAGCCTTCCTTAACACCGGGGAGCTGTTTTTT. Translating gives CASSQPPSGAFLNTGELFF.

This chain joins TRBV7-9 and TRBJ2-7, with D perhaps matching TRBD1 (6 bases). Germline V gene sequence: CDR1 SEHNR, CDR2 FQNEAQ (reference sequence). V was cut by 3 bases and J by 6 bases, with 12 bases left in between. The CDR3 has 13 amino acids. Here the CDR3 DNA reads TGTGCCAGCAGCTTCAGCAGGGGTGGCGAGCAGTACTTC. Translated, it gives CASSFSRGGEQYF. Complete variable domain (other parts from reference TRBV7-9 and TRBJ2-7): DTGVSQNPRHKITKRGQNVTFRCDPISEHNRLYWYRQTLGQGPEFLTYFQNEAQLEKSRLLSDRFSAERPKGSFSTLEIQRTEQGDSAMYLCASSFSRGGEQYFGPGTRLTVT.

The V and J genes are TRBV6-1 and TRBJ2-7; D gene uncertain. V was trimmed by 1 base and J by 3 bases, leaving 7 bases between them. CDR1 is MNHNS, CDR2 SASEGT, per germline. The CDR3 is made up of 13 amino acids. CDR3 coding DNA: TGTGCCAGCAGTGAAGGAGGATTCTACGAGCAGTACTTC. This sequence encodes CASSEGGFYEQYF.

Regarding this clone: Different DNA sequences within this sample yield the same CDR3. The chain joins TRBV27 to TRBJ2-3; no clear D gene. V lost 3 bases to trimming and J lost 12 bases, with 16 bases between them. From germline, CDR1 is MNHEY and CDR2 SMNVEV (reference sequence). This CDR3 region has 13 residues. In DNA form, the CDR3 reads TGTGCCAGCAGTTTTGAGCGCGGCGGTACACAGTATTTT. Translated: CASSFERGGTQYF.

This clone turned up a few times. The chain recombines TRBV7-6 with TRBJ2-1; TRBD2 matches 14 bases. The trim removed 1 base at V and 7 bases at J, leaving 9 bases unmatched. The germline CDR1 and CDR2 sequences are SGHVS and FNYEAQ. The CDR3 has 18 amino acids. The DNA of the CDR3 is TGTGCCAGCAGCTTAGGGGGGGTGGGACTAGCGGGAGTTAATGAGCAGTTCTTC. Translating gives CASSLGGVGLAGVNEQFF.

The J gene is TRBJ2-3, the V gene TRBV19, with a tentative D call TRBD2 (6 bases). CDR3 length: 15 residues. Trimming took off 7 bases at V and 0 bases at J, with 14 bases between the two ends. CDR1 is LNHDA, CDR2 SQIVND, per germline (reference sequence). The CDR3 spells CASTFQAGSTDTQYF. The CDR3 DNA reads TGTGCCAGTACCTTCCAGGCGGGGAGCACAGATACGCAGTATTTT. The whole variable domain, remainder taken from reference TRBV19 and TRBJ2-3, is DGGITQSPKYLFRKEGQNVTLSCEQNLNHDAMYWYRQDPGQGLRLIYYSQIVNDFQKGDIAEGYSVSREKKESFPLTVTSAQKNPTAFYLCASTFQAGSTDTQYFGPGTRLTVL.

The chain links TRBV2 to TRBJ1-2; a weak D match, TRBD1 (6 bases). In germline, CDR1 is SNHLY, CDR2 FYNNEI. This CDR3 spans 13 amino acids. The V and J ends lost 5 bases and 4 bases respectively, with 11 bases between them. The CDR3 is CASSSGTLYGYTF. The CDR3 nucleotides are TGTGCCAGCAGTTCCGGGACACTCTATGGCTACACCTTC.

J is TRBJ2-7 and V is TRBV30; 8 bases match TRBD2. Germline trimming cut 4 bases from V and 3 bases from J; bases unmatched to any gene: 8. The length of the CDR3 is 14 residues. The V gene's germline CDR1 is GTSNPN and CDR2 SVGIG (reference sequence). As DNA, the CDR3 is TGTGCCTGGAACGGGGGGGAAGCAAACTACGAGCAGTACTTC. The encoded protein is CAWNGGEANYEQYF. Using reference TRBV30 and TRBJ2-7 for the parts outside the CDR3, the full variable domain is SQTIHQWPATLVQPVGSPLSLECTVEGTSNPNLYWYRQAAGRGLQLLFYSVGIGQISSEVPQNLSASRPQDRQFILSSKKLLLSDSGFYLCAWNGGEANYEQYFGPGTRLTVT.

V usage is TRBV11-2 and J usage is TRBJ2-7; 9 bases map to TRBD2. With 5 bases clipped from V and 7 bases from J, the junction kept 12 bases outside the gene matches. CDR3 length: 15 amino acids. Germline V gene sequence: CDR1 SGHAT, CDR2 FQNNGV. The CDR3 DNA is TGTGCCAGCAGCCCCGGGGCTAGCGGGGTGAGGGAGCAGTACTTC. Encoded protein: CASSPGASGVREQYF.

V is TRBV6-1 and J is TRBJ1-5; 7 positions agree with TRBD1. Germline V gene data show CDR1 as MNHNS and CDR2 as SASEGT. This CDR3 spans 15 amino acids. V dropped 3 bases and J dropped 2; count of bases not matched to a gene: 4. The CDR3 spells CASSEEGQRNQPQHF. The DNA for the CDR3 is TGTGCCAGCAGTGAGGAGGGACAGCGCAATCAGCCCCAGCATTTT.

The chain links TRBV5-1 to TRBJ1-5; 9 positions agree with TRBD1. The CDR3 sequence is 19 residues long. Germline CDR1 is SGHRS and CDR2 is YFSETQ. The J segment lost 0 bases and the V segment lost 4 bases, leaving 14 bases of the junction unmatched. The DNA for the CDR3 is TGCGCCAGCAGCCCGGTCCCGGGACAGGGCACATATAGCAATCAGCCCCAGCATTTT. It is translated as CASSPVPGQGTYSNQPQHF.

This chain uses TRBV5-1 with TRBJ2-2; D not certain. V shed 2 bases and J shed 0 bases, with 11 bases lying between them. This CDR3 is built from 16 residues. Germline CDR1 reads SGHRS; CDR2 reads YFSETQ. Here the CDR3 DNA reads TGCGCCAGCAGCTTTCGGCAGGTTACGAACACCGGGGAGCTGTTTTTT. Its protein is CASSFRQVTNTGELFF.

J is TRBJ2-7 and V is TRBV5-1; TRBD2 is a possible D gene (6 bases). Germline CDR1 and CDR2: SGHRS and YFSETQ. V was shortened by 5 bases and J by 2 bases, with 11 bases between the two germline ends. This CDR3 has 13 amino acids. The CDR3 is CASRPTGAYEQYF. CDR3 bases: TGCGCCAGCAGGCCCACGGGGGCCTACGAGCAGTACTTC.

The V call is TRBV2, the J call TRBJ1-6; 7 nucleotides agree with TRBD1. The germline V gene encodes CDR1 SNHLY and CDR2 FYNNEI. The CDR3 is made up of 14 amino acids. The V and J ends lost 5 bases and 5 bases, in that order; junction bases with no gene match: 3. For the CDR3, the DNA is TGTGCCAGCAGTAAGGGACAGAATAATTCACCCCTCCACTTT. Translation: CASSKGQNNSPLHF.

The gene calls are TRBV5-1 and TRBJ1-2, with D perhaps TRBD1 (6 bases). The CDR3 is 14 amino acids. CDR1 is SGHRS, CDR2 YFSETQ, per germline. Trimming pared 0 bases from V and 6 bases from J, leaving 12 bases between. The CDR3 nucleotides read TGCGCCAGCAGCTTGGTTGCCGGGGGGCATGGCTACACCTTC. Its translation: CASSLVAGGHGYTF.

The rearrangement joins TRBV7-9 to TRBJ1-4; 7 nucleotides line up with TRBD1. Trimming cost V 5 bases and J 3 bases; bases outside gene matches: 3. In germline, CDR1 is SEHNR, CDR2 FQNEAQ (reference sequence). This CDR3 contains 14 residues. CDR3 sequence: CASSLGGSNEKLFF. The CDR3 region has the DNA TGTGCCAGCAGCCTAGGGGGCTCTAATGAAAAACTGTTTTTT.